A single sample gave rise to the 15 T cell receptor beta chains below, sequenced in a study of human T cells and chemical hapten exposure. The time point here: patch test 1, 2 weeks after DPC sensitization. Treatment here: therapeutic diphenylcyclopropenone sensitization with weekly scalp DPC. A single record per CDR3 protein comes from TCRdb applying MiXCR to the RACE reads. The data contain more than 90,000 distinct CDR3 sequences, roughly a tenth of them singletons. Sequencing used whole blood, obtained in connection with sensitization to the hapten diphenylcyclopropenone (DPC). The receptors here all came from a man aged 40-49 years with alopecia areata. Some clones in this sample may be carry-over from other donors' samples.

This clonotype was found many times. This rearrangement joins TRBV20-1 to TRBJ2-3; 14 positions match TRBD2. This CDR3 has 15 amino acids. J lost 7 bases, V lost 5 bases, and 8 bases had no gene match. Germline V gene data show CDR1 as DFQATT and CDR2 as SNEGSKA (reference sequence). The CDR3 DNA follows: TGCAGTGCTGTGACGGGACTAGCGGGAGCAAATACGCAGTATTTT. The encoded protein is CSAVTGLAGANTQYF.

Many counts were recorded for this clonotype. The chain combines TRBV5-4 with TRBJ1-2; D ambiguous. In germline, CDR1 is SGHNT, CDR2 YYREEE (reference sequence). V was shortened by 0 bases and J by 5 bases, with 5 bases between the two germline ends. The CDR3 has 12 residues. CDR3 coding DNA: TGTGCCAGCAGCTTGGACGCATATGGCTACACCTTC. Translated: CASSLDAYGYTF.

The chain recombines TRBV11-2 with TRBJ2-4, with TRBD2 identical over 8 bases. After removal of 1 base from V and 6 bases from J, the junction contained 11 bases not matched to a gene. Germline V gene sequence: CDR1 SGHAT, CDR2 FQNNGV. This CDR3 is built from 17 residues. The CDR3: CASSLVVGRARRNIQYF. The DNA of the CDR3 is TGTGCCAGCAGCTTAGTGGTCGGGAGGGCACGTAGAAACATTCAGTACTTC. Drawing the rest from reference TRBV11-2 and TRBJ2-4, the complete variable domain is EAGVAQSPRYKIIEKRQSVAFWCNPISGHATLYWYQQILGQGPKLLIQFQNNGVVDDSQLPKDRFSAERLKGVDSTLKIQPAKLEDSAVYLCASSLVVGRARRNIQYFGAGTRLSVL.

This clonotype was picked up a small number of times. This rearrangement joins TRBV20-1 to TRBJ2-4; D not certain. V lost 4 bases and J lost 5, with 21 bases in between. From germline, CDR1 is DFQATT and CDR2 SNEGSKA (reference sequence). CDR3 length: 16 residues. The CDR3 loop reads CSATPVVSSRENIQYF. In DNA, the CDR3 is TGCAGTGCTACCCCTGTCGTGTCCTCCCGGGAAAACATTCAGTACTTC.

In this sample, this clonotype turned up many times. The chain has TRBV7-9 and TRBJ1-4; no reliable D call. The CDR3 sequence is 15 residues long. Germline V gene data show CDR1 as SEHNR and CDR2 as FQNEAQ (reference sequence). Trimming left V 3 bases short and J 7 bases short, with 15 bases between. The CDR3 reads CASSFTGVGSEKLFF. The CDR3 nucleotides read TGTGCCAGCAGCTTTACCGGGGTCGGGAGTGAAAAACTGTTTTTT. Looking up the rest from reference TRBV7-9 and TRBJ1-4 gives the full variable domain: DTGVSQNPRHKITKRGQNVTFRCDPISEHNRLYWYRQTLGQGPEFLTYFQNEAQLEKSRLLSDRFSAERPKGSFSTLEIQRTEQGDSAMYLCASSFTGVGSEKLFFGSGTQLSVL.

The chain couples TRBV6-5 to TRBJ2-5, with D hard to call. V was cut by 5 bases and J by 1 base, with 14 bases left in between. Germline-derived CDR1 and CDR2 are MNHEY and SVGAGI. The CDR3 is 15 residues long. CDR3 residues: CASSATQLGQETQYF. CDR3 DNA: TGTGCCAGCAGTGCTACGCAGCTGGGCCAAGAGACCCAGTACTTC.

V gene TRBV6-5 combines with J gene TRBJ2-7; the match to TRBD1 covers 11 bases. Trimming removed 6 bases from V and 1 base from J; junction bases left unmatched: 5. The CDR3 is made up of 15 amino acids. Per the germline V gene, CDR1 is MNHEY and CDR2 is SVGAGI. As DNA, the CDR3 is TGTGCCAGCAGCCGGGACAGGGGGGGTTCCTACGAGCAGTACGTC. Amino acids: CASSRDRGGSYEQYV.

The genes are TRBV5-4 and TRBJ2-5; D unclear. Germline CDR1 SGHNT, CDR2 YYREEE (reference sequence). Trimming pared 4 bases from V and 3 bases from J, leaving 4 bases between. The CDR3 has 11 residues. The CDR3 loop reads CASSVEETQYF. CDR3 bases: TGTGCCAGCAGCGTAGAAGAGACCCAGTACTTC.

Many counts were recorded for this clonotype. The rearrangement joins TRBV12-3 or TRBV12-4 to TRBJ2-1, with D perhaps given as TRBD1 or TRBD2 (5 bases each). The CDR3 runs to 15 residues. Trimming left V 5 bases short and J 0 bases short, with 11 bases between. The CDR3 DNA is TGTGCCAGCAGTCGGGACCTGAGCTCCTACAATGAGCAGTTCTTC. This encodes CASSRDLSSYNEQFF.

The genes are TRBV6-2 or TRBV6-3 and TRBJ2-4; the D gene is possibly TRBD2 (5 bases). V was shortened by 6 bases and J by 0 bases, with 12 bases between the two germline ends. The CDR3 has 15 amino acids. Germline CDR1 MNHEY, CDR2 SVGEGT. For the CDR3, the DNA is TGTGCCAGCAGCGCCGGACTCCTAGCCAAAAACATTCAGTACTTC. It encodes CASSAGLLAKNIQYF.

This clonotype has only a few counts. J is TRBJ1-2 and V is TRBV29-1, with D perhaps matching TRBD1 (6 bases). In germline, CDR1 is SQVTM, CDR2 ANQGSEA. V was pared by 3 bases and J by 4 bases, with 12 bases between. This CDR3 is built from 13 residues. In nucleotides, the CDR3 is TGCAGCGTTGACAGGGGAAACAGCTATGGCTACACCTTC. Protein sequence: CSVDRGNSYGYTF.

This clonotype was picked up many times. The gene calls are TRBV5-5 and TRBJ1-5, with TRBD1 matching over 7 bases. Trimming at V came to 1 base and at J to 7 bases, leaving 5 bases not matched to a gene. This CDR3 contains 14 residues. Germline-derived CDR1 and CDR2 are SGHKS and YYEKEE (reference sequence). CDR3 in amino acids: CASSLTGVGQPQHF. CDR3 nucleotides: TGTGCCAGCAGCTTGACAGGGGTAGGGCAGCCCCAGCATTTT.

This clonotype was seen many times. This chain links TRBV12-3 or TRBV12-4 with TRBJ2-7; D perhaps matches TRBD1 (6 bases). The CDR3 has 12 residues. Trimming left V 6 bases short and J 3 bases short, with 9 bases between. CDR3 sequence: CASSPTGYEQYV. CDR3 nucleotides: TGTGCCAGCAGCCCGACAGGCTACGAGCAGTACGTC.

The rearrangement links TRBV11-1 to TRBJ2-1, with D possibly called TRBD1 or TRBD2 (5 bases each). This CDR3 is built from 14 residues. V shed 7 bases and J shed 5 bases, with 15 bases lying between them. Germline V gene sequence: CDR1 SGHAT, CDR2 FQDESV (reference sequence). The CDR3 sequence is CASKGSLGHNEQFF. The CDR3 nucleotides are TGTGCCAGCAAGGGGAGTCTCGGACACAATGAGCAGTTCTTC.

This chain links TRBV3-1 with TRBJ2-1, with 9 nucleotides matching TRBD2. Germline V gives CDR1 LGHDT, CDR2 YNNKEL (reference sequence). Germline trimming cut 0 bases from V and 4 bases from J; bases unmatched to any gene: 7. CDR3 length: 17 amino acids. The CDR3 DNA follows: TGTGCCAGCAGCCAAGATCCTAGGACTAGCGTGTACAATGAGCAGTTCTTC. The encoded protein is CASSQDPRTSVYNEQFF.